Presented here are 25 T cell receptor beta chains from one specimen sequenced in a study of T cell changes during pregnancy in multiple sclerosis. Using immunoSEQ multiplex PCR, the repertoire was profiled, and TCRdb retains in-frame clones only, with some absent. The table includes around 95,000 clones, about 92% detected once. Specimen: peripheral blood, collected after pregnancy. These receptors all stem from a female donor in good health, enrolled as a control in a pregnancy study.

This CDR3 is CASSSGRSTDTQYF. CDR3 nucleotides: TGTGCCAGCAGTTCCGGGAGGAGCACAGATACGCAGTATTTT. The chain employs TRBV27 and TRBJ2-3, with 7 bases lining up with TRBD2. With 4 bases clipped from V and 0 bases from J, the junction kept 1 base outside the gene matches. The CDR3 extends over 14 amino acids. CDR1 and CDR2 from the germline V gene are MNHEY and SMNVEV (reference sequence).

The chain recombines TRBV10-2 with TRBJ1-5, with unresolved D. There are 15 residues in the CDR3. V lost 0 bases and J 4 bases, leaving 10 bases between the germline ends. Germline V lookup: CDR1 WSHSY, CDR2 SAAADI. The CDR3 spells CASSESGVGNQPQHF. The CDR3 region has the DNA TGCGCCAGCAGTGAGTCCGGGGTTGGAAATCAGCCCCAGCATTTT.

The rearrangement uses TRBV11-3 and TRBJ2-3; TRBD2 is a possible D gene (5 bases). Trimming took 4 bases from V and 5 from J, leaving 7 bases between them. This CDR3 region has 12 residues. The germline V gene has CDR1 SGHNT and CDR2 YENEEA. The CDR3 DNA reads as TGTGCCAGCAGCTGGAGGCAAGATACGCAGTATTTT. Its protein product is CASSWRQDTQYF.

This chain uses TRBV7-9 with TRBJ1-1; no clear D gene. The CDR3 covers 15 residues. V was clipped by 1 base and J by 6 bases, with 15 bases between them. Germline V gene sequence: CDR1 SEHNR, CDR2 FQNEAQ (reference sequence). This CDR3 reads CASSLVEIAQSEAFF. CDR3 in DNA: TGTGCCAGCAGCTTAGTTGAAATAGCACAATCTGAAGCTTTCTTT.

The rearrangement joins TRBV6-5 to TRBJ1-5; 7 bases are a match to TRBD1. The trim removed 6 bases at V and 1 base at J, leaving 3 bases unmatched. This CDR3 is built from 14 residues. Germline V CDR1 and CDR2: MNHEY, SVGAGI. The DNA for the CDR3 is TGTGCCAGCAGCGGGGACAGCAGCAATCAGCCCCAGCATTTT. Translation: CASSGDSSNQPQHF.

The CDR3 here is CASSLGDSGDEQFF. The CDR3 region has the DNA TGCGCCAGCAGCTTGGGGGACTCTGGGGATGAGCAGTTCTTC. J is TRBJ2-1 and V is TRBV5-1, with D perhaps matching TRBD2 (6 bases). There are 14 residues in the CDR3. Germline V gene data show CDR1 as SGHRS and CDR2 as YFSETQ. V lost 0 bases, J lost 8 bases, and 12 bases lay in between. Combining the CDR3 with reference TRBV5-1 and TRBJ2-1 gives the whole variable domain KAGVTQTPRYLIKTRGQQVTLSCSPISGHRSVSWYQQTPGQGLQFLFEYFSETQRNKGNFPGRFSGRQFSNSRSEMNVSTLELGDSALYLCASSLGDSGDEQFFGPGTRLTVL.

With respect to this clone: Germline and junction disagree at one end, which may indicate a read error. This sequence joins TRBV9 and TRBJ2-1, with TRBD2 as a possible D gene (5 bases). This CDR3 spans 12 amino acids. Per the germline V gene, CDR1 is SGDLS and CDR2 is YYNGEE. The CDR3 DNA follows: TGTGCCAGTAGCGCTACCTACAATGAGCAGTTCTTC. This gives the protein CASSATYNEQFF. Together with reference TRBV9 and TRBJ2-1, the CDR3 gives the full variable domain: DSGVTQTPKHLITATGQRVTLRCSPRSGDLSVYWYQQSLDQGLQFLIQYYNGEERAKGNILERFSAQQFPDLHSELNLSSLELGDSALYFCASSATYNEQFFGPGTRLTVL.

The chain carries TRBV9 and TRBJ1-1; 8 nucleotides agree with TRBD1. Looked up from germline, CDR1 is SGDLS and CDR2 is YYNGEE. The CDR3 loop spans 14 amino acids. J gave up 2 bases and V 7 bases, and 7 bases lay outside the gene matches. The DNA for the CDR3 is TGTGCCAGCTCCACAGGGGGGGTAAACACTGAAGCTTTCTTT. Translated, it gives CASSTGGVNTEAFF.

The V and J genes are TRBV7-3 and TRBJ1-2, with 8 bases fitting TRBD1. V lost 0 bases, J lost 6 bases, and 18 bases stayed unmatched. The CDR3 consists of 19 residues. CDR1 and CDR2 (germline): SGHTA, FQGTGA. The CDR3 DNA is TGTGCCAGCAGCTTAACGACAGCCCGGGACAGGCCCGGAACGGATGGCTACACCTTC. Amino acid sequence: CASSLTTARDRPGTDGYTF.

This CDR3 reads CASIPSLANNEQFF. DNA of the CDR3: TGTGCCAGCATCCCCTCCCTAGCAAACAATGAGCAGTTCTTC. The genes are TRBV6-5 and TRBJ2-1; possible D gene TRBD2, 5 bases. Trimming shortened V by 7 bases and J by 5 bases, and 15 bases separated the two germline ends. CDR1 MNHEY and CDR2 SVGAGI come from the germline V gene. The CDR3 is made up of 14 amino acids.

This clone occurred once. This chain uses TRBV30 with TRBJ1-5, with D possibly being TRBD1 (5 bases). The CDR3 is 14 residues long. Germline V gene data show CDR1 as GTSNPN and CDR2 as SVGIG (reference sequence). V lost 0 bases to trimming and J lost 4 bases, with 10 bases between them. CDR3 nucleotides: TGTGCCTGGAGTGTACCGGGGGGAAATCAGCCCCAGCATTTT. The encoded protein is CAWSVPGGNQPQHF. Supplemented by reference TRBV30 and TRBJ1-5, the full variable domain reads SQTIHQWPATLVQPVGSPLSLECTVEGTSNPNLYWYRQAAGRGLQLLFYSVGIGQISSEVPQNLSASRPQDRQFILSSKKLLLSDSGFYLCAWSVPGGNQPQHFGDGTRLSIL.

A single count supports this clone. The chain uses TRBV7-9 and TRBJ2-5; 10 nucleotides align to TRBD1. J gave up 3 bases and V 6 bases, and 10 bases lay outside the gene matches. The CDR3 runs 16 residues. Looked up from germline, CDR1 is SEHNR and CDR2 is FQNEAQ (reference sequence). The CDR3 DNA reads TGTGCCAGCAGACCAACCGGGACAGGGGTCGAAGAGACCCAGTACTTC. Protein sequence: CASRPTGTGVEETQYF.

This chain uses TRBV25-1 with TRBJ2-3, with D uncertain. Deletions cut 2 bases from V and 2 bases from J, with 5 bases between. The CDR3 has 13 residues. Germline V gene data show CDR1 as MGHDK and CDR2 as SYGVNS. CDR3 nucleotides: TGTGCCAGCAGTGAACAGGACACAGATACGCAGTATTTT. Protein product: CASSEQDTDTQYF.

The J gene is TRBJ2-1, the V gene TRBV9; D gene uncertain. Trimming took 5 bases from V and 0 from J, leaving 9 bases between them. The CDR3 has 14 amino acids. The germline gives CDR1 SGDLS, CDR2 YYNGEE. DNA of the CDR3: TGTGCCAGCAGTGCTACGAGCTCCTACAATGAGCAGTTCTTC. Translating gives CASSATSSYNEQFF.

The chain has TRBV7-9 and TRBJ1-2; D is ambiguous. CDR3 size: 16 residues. Trimming removed 3 bases from V and 5 bases from J, with 19 bases in between. Germline assignment: CDR1 SEHNR and CDR2 FQNEAQ (reference sequence). CDR3 protein: CASSFTFPRYVYGYTF. For the CDR3, the DNA is TGTGCCAGCAGCTTCACTTTCCCTAGGTATGTATATGGCTACACCTTC.

J is TRBJ2-7 and V is TRBV10-3; TRBD1 matches at 9 bases. Germline V gene data show CDR1 as ENHRY and CDR2 as SYGVKD. Trimming took 6 bases from V and 5 from J; bases not matched to a gene: 11. The CDR3 totals 15 residues. Written as DNA, the CDR3 is TGTGCCATCAGAGACGGGACAGGGCGGCCCGACGAGCAGTACTTC. Protein sequence: CAIRDGTGRPDEQYF.

Comment on this clone: This specimen includes other DNA sequences encoding the same CDR3. The chain links TRBV6-5 to TRBJ1-1; D gene uncertain. V lost 0 bases, J lost 1 base, and 3 bases lay in between. The CDR3 is made up of 13 amino acids. Germline V gene sequence: CDR1 MNHEY, CDR2 SVGAGI. CDR3 nucleotides: TGTGCCAGCAGTTACTCCAGGAACACTGAAGCTTTCTTT. Protein: CASSYSRNTEAFF.

This clone was detected once. The V gene is TRBV6-1, the J gene TRBJ1-1; no reliable D call. Germline-derived CDR1 and CDR2 are MNHNS and SASEGT. The germline V and J ends were trimmed by 11 bases and 0 bases, with 16 bases remaining between them. This CDR3 is 14 amino acids long. CDR3 protein: CAHTAGGVNTEAFF. The CDR3 DNA follows: TGTGCCCATACGGCGGGCGGAGTGAACACTGAAGCTTTCTTT.

This sequence joins TRBV30 and TRBJ1-2; TRBD1 matches 8 bases. The germline V gene has CDR1 GTSNPN and CDR2 SVGIG (reference sequence). There are 14 residues in the CDR3. With 3 bases clipped from V and 3 bases from J, the junction kept 6 bases outside the gene matches. In DNA, the CDR3 is TGTGCCTGGAGCGGGATGACAGGGGACTATGGCTACACCTTC. It specifies CAWSGMTGDYGYTF.

The chain is built from TRBV4-1 and TRBJ1-4; D remains unclear. V lost 0 bases, J lost 8 bases, and 19 bases lay in between. CDR1 MGHRA and CDR2 YSYEKL come from the germline V gene. CDR3 length: 17 amino acids. The CDR3, as DNA: TGCGCCAGCAGCCAAGATCCTAAACAAAGTCGAGGGGAAAAACTGTTTTTT. Amino acid sequence: CASSQDPKQSRGEKLFF.

The rearrangement uses TRBV5-1 and TRBJ2-3, with 8 positions matching TRBD2. Germline V gene data show CDR1 as SGHRS and CDR2 as YFSETQ. After removal of 9 bases from V and 6 bases from J, the junction contained 12 bases not matched to a gene. The CDR3 has 14 amino acids. The CDR3 reads CANLLAARPDTQYF. CDR3 DNA sequence: TGCGCCAACCTACTAGCGGCTCGCCCGGATACGCAGTATTTT.

The V gene is TRBV7-9, the J gene TRBJ1-5, with no clear D. Germline CDR1 reads SEHNR; CDR2 reads FQNEAQ (reference sequence). This CDR3 contains 15 residues. Trimming pared 5 bases from V and 0 bases from J, leaving 11 bases between. CDR3 nucleotides: TGTGCCAGCAGCCTGGAGGCTAATAGCAATCAGCCCCAGCATTTT. Encoded protein: CASSLEANSNQPQHF.

The V call is TRBV9, the J call TRBJ2-3; D is undetermined. Germline V CDR1 and CDR2: SGDLS, YYNGEE. The ends were cut back, 3 bases at V and 4 bases at J, with 21 bases in the middle. The CDR3 loop spans 17 amino acids. CDR3 sequence (DNA): TGTGCCAGCAGCGCACTGGTGTCTAGTTTTCTTCCAGATACGCAGTATTTT. It specifies CASSALVSSFLPDTQYF.

This clone was seen many times. This rearrangement joins TRBV7-9 to TRBJ1-5, with TRBD1 matching 10 bases. Germline trimming cut 4 bases from V and 0 bases from J; bases unmatched to any gene: 6. Germline V gene lookup returns CDR1 SEHNR and CDR2 FQNEAQ (reference sequence). The CDR3 has 17 residues. For the CDR3, the DNA is TGTGCCAGCAGCTCCGACAGGGGGCTATATAGCAATCAGCCCCAGCATTTT. This translates into CASSSDRGLYSNQPQHF.

The rearrangement uses TRBV5-1 and TRBJ1-2, with 7 bases fitting TRBD1. The germline V gene has CDR1 SGHRS and CDR2 YFSETQ. Trimming took 6 bases from V and 8 from J; bases not matched to a gene: 13. The CDR3 extends over 14 amino acids. The CDR3 is CASTNRTGGLGYTF. CDR3 bases: TGCGCCAGCACCAACCGGACAGGAGGGTTGGGCTACACCTTC. Drawing the rest from reference TRBV5-1 and TRBJ1-2, the complete variable domain is KAGVTQTPRYLIKTRGQQVTLSCSPISGHRSVSWYQQTPGQGLQFLFEYFSETQRNKGNFPGRFSGRQFSNSRSEMNVSTLELGDSALYLCASTNRTGGLGYTFGSGTRLTVV.